This is a list of T cell receptor beta chains from one sample in a study of blood T cell repertoires in COVID-19. Clones were sequenced by immunoSEQ multiplex PCR, and TCRdb holds only the in-frame ones, with some missing. The table has about 160,000 clones, roughly 87% seen once; the top ten hold about 3.9%. The specimen sequenced was peripheral blood. These TCRs come from a woman in her sixties or seventies who had recovered from COVID-19. CDR3s leave out the opening cysteine and the closing phenylalanine or tryptophan.

TRBV18	TRBJ2-1	ASSPLGHDFNEQF
TRBV24-1	TRBJ2-3	ATSDLGDLTDTQY
TRBV19	TRBJ2-3	ASNLGGTDTQY
TRBV5-1	TRBJ2-5	ASSFANRGETQY
TRBV5-1	TRBJ2-1	ASSLASVIGGNEQF
TRBV5-1	TRBJ2-2	ASREGPRPTGELF
TRBV28	TRBJ1-2	ASSLALDSYYGYT
TRBV10-3	TRBJ2-1	AISPGQALNEQF
TRBV9	TRBJ2-7	ASSLRDSYYEQY
TRBV5-8	TRBJ1-2	ASSLGQGRVFYGYT
TRBV27	TRBJ1-6	ASSLSSRVGTSYNSPLH
TRBV5-4	TRBJ2-3	ASSSLQGGGADTQY
TRBV28	TRBJ2-5	ASSPRARTQY
TRBV15	TRBJ2-5	ATSRGDSGGEETQY
TRBV27	TRBJ1-4	ASSPRGTANEKLF
TRBV18	TRBJ2-7	ASSSAGGGGEQY
TRBV11-1	TRBJ2-3	ASSRAPDTQY
TRBV7-6	TRBJ2-3	ASSFRTQGPVGTDTQY